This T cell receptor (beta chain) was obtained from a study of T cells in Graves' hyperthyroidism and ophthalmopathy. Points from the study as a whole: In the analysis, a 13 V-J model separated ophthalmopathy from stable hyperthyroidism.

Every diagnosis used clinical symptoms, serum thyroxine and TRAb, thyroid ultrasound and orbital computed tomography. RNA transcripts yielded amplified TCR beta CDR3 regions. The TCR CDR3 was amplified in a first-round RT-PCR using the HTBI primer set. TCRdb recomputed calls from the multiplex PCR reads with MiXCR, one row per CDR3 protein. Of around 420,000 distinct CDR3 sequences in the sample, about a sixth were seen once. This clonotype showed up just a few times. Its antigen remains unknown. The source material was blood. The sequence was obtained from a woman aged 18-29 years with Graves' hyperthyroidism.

The CDR3 region is CASSEPQGAYEQYF. Written as DNA, the CDR3 is TGTGCCAGCAGTGAACCACAGGGTGCCTACGAGCAGTACTTC. J is TRBJ2-7 and V is TRBV25-1, with a tentative D call TRBD1 (6 bases). The CDR3 contains 14 residues. Germline V gene sequence: CDR1 MGHDK, CDR2 SYGVNS. Trimming shortened V by 2 bases and J by 2 bases, and 10 bases separated the two germline ends.